One sample yielded the 9 T cell receptor beta chains listed below, sequenced in a study of STAT5B mutations in CD4+ large granular lymphocyte leukemia. Clones were sequenced by immunoSEQ multiplex PCR, and TCRdb holds only the in-frame ones, with some missing. The sample has approximately 41,000 clones; 65% to 90% are singletons. Sequencing input: CD4+ T cells from blood buffy coats. Receptors were obtained from a human donor in good health.

For the CDR3, the DNA is TGTGCCAGCAGGACGGCCCCTAATGAAAAACTGTTTTTT. As protein: CASRTAPNEKLFF. The chain recombines TRBV2 with TRBJ1-4, with no clear D. This CDR3 is 13 amino acids long. Trimming shortened V by 6 bases and J by 3 bases, and 8 bases separated the two germline ends. Germline CDR1 and CDR2: SNHLY and FYNNEI.

The chain recombines TRBV28 with TRBJ2-1; 9 bases match TRBD2. Germline V gives CDR1 MDHEN, CDR2 SYDVKM. This CDR3 region has 15 residues. The J segment lost 7 bases and the V segment lost 3 bases, leaving 7 bases of the junction unmatched. CDR3 sequence reads: CASSFPGLARNEQFF. DNA for the CDR3: TGTGCCAGCAGTTTTCCCGGACTAGCGCGGAATGAGCAGTTCTTC.

This chain links TRBV11-3 with TRBJ2-2, with D perhaps matching TRBD1 (6 bases). Germline V CDR1 and CDR2: SGHNT, YENEEA. V lost 1 base, J lost 0 bases, and 6 bases lay in between. The CDR3 has 15 amino acids. This CDR3 reads CASSLAGANTGELFF. CDR3 DNA sequence: TGTGCCAGCAGCTTAGCAGGGGCGAACACCGGGGAGCTGTTTTTT.

This clone showed up just a few times. The CDR3: CASSPRTGNQPQHF. The CDR3, as DNA: TGTGCCAGCTCACCAAGGACAGGGAATCAGCCCCAGCATTTT. This chain links TRBV18 with TRBJ1-5, with 8 nucleotides matching TRBD1. The CDR3 runs to 14 residues. Germline CDR1 is KGHSH and CDR2 is LQKENI. J was trimmed by 4 bases and V by 2 bases; bases with no gene match: 1.

This rearrangement joins TRBV7-6 to TRBJ2-3, with 9 bases that match TRBD2. J gave up 4 bases and V 1 base, and 0 bases lay outside the gene matches. The CDR3 has 14 amino acids. The germline V gene encodes CDR1 SGHVS and CDR2 FNYEAQ. In nucleotides, the CDR3 is TGTGCCAGCAGCTTAGGGACTAGCGCAGATACGCAGTATTTT. It translates to CASSLGTSADTQYF.

Concerning this clone: An end of the junction differs from the germline gene, which may be a read error. The chain uses TRBV7-3 and TRBJ2-7, with D maybe TRBD1 (6 bases). The germline V gene encodes CDR1 SGHTA and CDR2 FQGTGA. The CDR3 covers 15 residues. The CDR3 DNA reads as TGTGTCAGCAGCTTAAACCCAGGGGCCTCCTACGAGCAGTACTTC. Amino acids: CVSSLNPGASYEQYF.

This chain links TRBV28 with TRBJ2-7; 8 bases are a match to TRBD1. Germline lookup yields CDR1 MDHEN and CDR2 SYDVKM. This CDR3 has 12 residues. The junction had 3 bases not matched to a gene; V was cut back by 8 bases and J by 3 bases. CDR3 sequence reads: CASGQGFYEQYF. The CDR3 DNA follows: TGTGCCAGCGGACAGGGCTTCTACGAGCAGTACTTC.

The V and J genes are TRBV27 and TRBJ1-2, with TRBD1 as a possible D gene (5 bases). The CDR3 has 14 residues. The germline V and J ends were trimmed by 2 bases and 5 bases, with 12 bases remaining between them. Germline V CDR1 and CDR2: MNHEY, SMNVEV (reference sequence). The CDR3 loop is CASSLVGEAYGYTF. Written as DNA, the CDR3 is TGTGCCAGCAGTTTAGTGGGGGAGGCATATGGCTACACCTTC.

The rearrangement uses TRBV7-6 and TRBJ2-2; 11 bases match TRBD1. Looked up from germline, CDR1 is SGHVS and CDR2 is FNYEAQ. Trimming at V came to 5 bases and at J to 7 bases, leaving 6 bases not matched to a gene. The CDR3 totals 15 residues. CDR3 nucleotides: TGTGCCAGCAGCCTCGGACAGGGGGCGATCGGGGAGCTGTTTTTT. It translates to CASSLGQGAIGELFF.